The rows below give T cell receptor beta chains drawn from one sample of a study of a mutant IDH1 vaccine in newly diagnosed glioma. Here immunoSEQ multiplex PCR was the method, and the copy in TCRdb shows in-frame clones only, minus some. The data show about 66,000 clones, 80% to 90% seen once. The sequenced sample was PBMCs, obtained from a glioma patient treated with radiotherapy, temozolomide or both. The receptors originated from a man aged 25 to 40 with glioma. Both conserved end residues are part of each CDR3. D genes are given only for firm matches. A clone size is listed for some rows: how often the clone was seen (once, few, many), or a class if it is expanded.

J gene | D gene | V gene | clone size | CDR3 DNA | CDR3 protein
TRBJ1-6 | - | TRBV7-2 | - | TGTGCCAGCAGCTTGTTCCCAGGGGCGGAATCACCCCTCCACTTT | CASSLFPGAESPLHF
TRBJ1-2 | - | TRBV6-1 | - | TGTGCCAGTGGTGCGTTCGGGCGGGGAAGTGGCTACACCTTC | CASGAFGRGSGYTF
TRBJ2-2 | TRBD2 | TRBV28 | - | TGTGCCAGCCGCGGACTAGCGGGGGGCGTAAACTCCAACACCGGGGAGCTGTTTTTT | CASRGLAGGVNSNTGELFF
TRBJ2-3 | - | TRBV6-1 | - | TGTGCCAGCAGTGCGGCAGGGACGATCGATACGCAGTATTTT | CASSAAGTIDTQYF
TRBJ1-1 | - | TRBV28 | - | TGTGCCAGCCGAGAACAGGCGAACACTGAAGCTTTCTTT | CASREQANTEAFF
TRBJ1-6 | - | TRBV7-9 | - | TGTGCCAGCAGCCCCCCGGACAGTGACTCACCCCTCCACTTT | CASSPPDSDSPLHF
TRBJ1-1 | - | TRBV5-4 | few | TGTGCCAGCAGCTTGGTTATGGGGCCAGCGAACACTGAAGCTTTCTTT | CASSLVMGPANTEAFF
TRBJ1-3 | - | TRBV28 | - | TGTGCCAGCACCCCCGGGGGGGGCGCGGGGTCTGGAAACACCATATATTTT | CASTPGGGAGSGNTIYF
TRBJ1-3 | - | TRBV7-2 | - | TGTGCCAGCAGCTTAGAAGGGGGACGGGGGGGAAACACCATATATTTT | CASSLEGGRGGNTIYF
TRBJ1-1 | - | TRBV7-8 | few | TGTGCCAGCAGCTTAGCGGAGCTGAACACTGAAGCTTTCTTT | CASSLAELNTEAFF
TRBJ1-5 | TRBD1 | TRBV19 | - | TGTGCCAGCAATAGGGTCCAGGGGGTTCTCAATCAGCCCCAGCATTTT | CASNRVQGVLNQPQHF
TRBJ1-1 | TRBD1 | TRBV18 | few | TGTGCCAGCTCACCTCCGGGACAGGGGTTTCTTATGAACACTGAAGCTTTCTTT | CASSPPGQGFLMNTEAFF
TRBJ2-2 | TRBD1 | TRBV10-1 | once | TGCGCCAGCATGCTACAGGGGGCCGGGGAGCTGTTTTTT | CASMLQGAGELFF
TRBJ2-1 | TRBD1 | TRBV11-3 | - | TGTGCCAGCAGCTCCCAGACCCTATGGGGACAGAGTTCCTACAATGAGCAGTTCTTC | CASSSQTLWGQSSYNEQFF
TRBJ2-7 | - | TRBV5-1 | - | TGCGCCAGCAGCCCGAGATTGGACAGCTCCTACGAGCAGTACTTC | CASSPRLDSSYEQYF
TRBJ2-5 | - | TRBV7-2 | - | TGTGCCAGCAGCTTAGTGGGACTTCCAGAGACCCAGTACTTC | CASSLVGLPETQYF
TRBJ1-5 | - | TRBV2 | - | TGTGCCAGCACCTCGAGCAATCAGCCCCAGCATTTT | CASTSSNQPQHF
TRBJ2-7 | - | TRBV6-5 | - | TGTGCCAGCAGTTACCGGGCGGGGAGAGCCTACGAGCAGTACTTC | CASSYRAGRAYEQYF
TRBJ1-1 | - | TRBV4-2 | - | TGTGCCAGCAGCCGTCAGGGTGGGCCCGACGGCACTGAAGCTTTCTTT | CASSRQGGPDGTEAFF
TRBJ2-7 | - | TRBV20-1 | - | TGCAGTGCTGGAACAGGGCCCGAGCAGTACTTC | CSAGTGPEQYF
TRBJ2-7 | - | TRBV6-5 | few | TGTGCCAGCAGACCTCGGGACCTCTCCTACGAGCAGTACTTC | CASRPRDLSYEQYF
TRBJ2-1 | - | TRBV7-9 | few | TGTGCCAGCAGCGGGGGAACAGCCTACAATGAGCAGTTCTTC | CASSGGTAYNEQFF
TRBJ2-7 | - | TRBV7-9 | - | TGTGCCAGCAGCTCCGGGCATTACGAGCAGTACTTC | CASSSGHYEQYF
TRBJ2-6 | TRBD1 | TRBV5-4 | - | TGTGCCAGCAGCTCCCGGGACAGCTCATCTGGGGCCAACGTCCTGACTTTC | CASSSRDSSSGANVLTF
TRBJ2-5 | - | TRBV5-6 | - | TGTGCCAGCAGCTTGAAATCCCCAGCCTACCAAGAGACCCAGTACTTC | CASSLKSPAYQETQYF
TRBJ2-2 | - | TRBV25-1 | - | TGTGCCAGCAGTGAATATACGGGGGTGGTAAGCACCGGGGAGCTGTTTTTT | CASSEYTGVVSTGELFF
TRBJ1-5 | - | TRBV30 | - | TGTGCCTGGAGTGCCTTTACGAATCAGCCCCAGCATTTT | CAWSAFTNQPQHF
TRBJ2-7 | - | TRBV18 | once | TGTGCCAGCTCACCAAGCATGATAACTATTTCCTACGAGCAGTACTTC | CASSPSMITISYEQYF
TRBJ2-7 | TRBD2 | TRBV7-6 | - | TGTGCCAGCAGCCCCCAGGAGCCCGGGGGGGGCGAGCAGTACTTC | CASSPQEPGGGEQYF
TRBJ1-3 | TRBD1 | TRBV18 | - | TGTGCCAGCTCACCGGGACAGGGGGCCGACACCATATATTTT | CASSPGQGADTIYF
TRBJ1-4 | - | TRBV11-2 | once | TGTGCCAGCAGCTTATTAATAGCAGGGGAGAATGAAAAACTGTTTTTT | CASSLLIAGENEKLFF
TRBJ1-5 | TRBD1 | TRBV5-6 | once | TGTGCCAGCAGCTTGACGACAGGGGAGGGTCAGCCCCAGCATTTT | CASSLTTGEGQPQHF
TRBJ1-1 | TRBD1 | TRBV7-9 | - | TGTGCCAGCAGCCAACAGGGGTGGACTGAAGCTTTCTTT | CASSQQGWTEAFF
TRBJ2-5 | - | TRBV11-2 | - | TGTGCCAGCAGCTTCGGGTGGCAAGAGACCCAGTACTTC | CASSFGWQETQYF
TRBJ1-6 | - | TRBV30 | - | TGTGCCTGGAGTGTACGAGTTCTTGCCTCTAATTCACCCCTCCACTTT | CAWSVRVLASNSPLHF
TRBJ2-2 | - | TRBV27 | few | TGTGCCAGCAGTTCCAGAATCGGCGGGGAGCTGTTTTTT | CASSSRIGGELFF
TRBJ2-7 | - | TRBV5-1 | few | TGCGCCAGCAGCTTGGATTTTGGGGTCTACGAGCAGTACTTC | CASSLDFGVYEQYF
TRBJ2-5 | - | TRBV14 | - | TGTGCCAGCAGCCAGTCGACAGGACAGACCCAGTACTTC | CASSQSTGQTQYF
TRBJ1-2 | - | TRBV7-9 | few | TGTGCCAGCAGAGAGACAGCCCATGGCTACACCTTC | CASRETAHGYTF
TRBJ1-6 | - | TRBV7-9 | - | TGTGCCAGCAGTTTTCTCGCCCCAGCGGCTTATAATTCACCCCTCCACTTT | CASSFLAPAAYNSPLHF
TRBJ1-4 | TRBD1 | TRBV10-3 | - | TGTGCCATCAGTGACCCACGACAGGGCAAGGGAACTAATGAAAAACTGTTTTTT | CAISDPRQGKGTNEKLFF
TRBJ1-4 | TRBD1 | TRBV4-1 | once | TGCGCCAGCAGTCTTTATATCAAGGGACAGAGCCCCGATGGACTGTTTTTT | CASSLYIKGQSPDGLFF
TRBJ1-6 | - | TRBV5-1 | once | TGCGCCAGCAGCCGGGACAACTCCTATAATTCACCCCTCCACTTT | CASSRDNSYNSPLHF
TRBJ1-4 | TRBD1 | TRBV6-5 | - | TGTGCCAGCAGTTCAGACAGGGGTGAAAAACTGTTTTTT | CASSSDRGEKLFF
TRBJ2-2 | - | TRBV6-5 | once | TGTGCCAGCAGTCGGCCCCCTGAGGGCACCGGGGAGCTGTTTTTT | CASSRPPEGTGELFF